The clone carrying this T cell receptor (beta chain) was detected ten times or more. The antigen is undetermined. This entry comes from a study of early T cells in non-severe SARS-CoV-2 infection. Study-level information: Unsorted whole blood bulk RNA was sequenced, with unpaired chains. Study-wide results and caveats: CD4 and private specificities were missed by VDJdb matching, which favored anti-spike CD8 responses.

Unique molecular identifiers tagged individual cDNA molecules. MiXCR, run by TCRdb on the 5' RACE reads, gives a single entry per CDR3 protein. The sample records under 35,000 distinct CDR3 sequences, roughly 7% being singletons. Germline lookup yields CDR1 SEHNR and CDR2 FQNEAQ (reference sequence). CDR3 length: 15 residues. After removal of 1 base from V and 7 bases from J, the junction contained 8 bases not matched to a gene. Sequenced: whole blood. The V and J genes are TRBV7-9 and TRBJ1-2; 8 positions match TRBD1. This receptor was taken from an adult who was a healthcare worker with PCR-confirmed SARS-CoV-2 infection or an uninfected control (not recorded which). The CDR3 protein is CASSLGGQGRSGYTF. Here the CDR3 DNA reads TGTGCCAGCAGCTTAGGAGGACAGGGAAGAAGTGGCTACACCTTC. The full variable domain, with the rest looked up from reference TRBV7-9 and TRBJ1-2, is DTGVSQNPRHKITKRGQNVTFRCDPISEHNRLYWYRQTLGQGPEFLTYFQNEAQLEKSRLLSDRFSAERPKGSFSTLEIQRTEQGDSAMYLCASSLGGQGRSGYTFGSGTRLTVV.